This T cell receptor (beta chain) was identified during a study of Graves' ophthalmopathy and Graves' hyperthyroidism (dated by TCRdb to the late 2010s). With respect to the entire study: Hyperthyroidism was defined as stable when no progression to ophthalmopathy occurred within 18 months of follow-up. In total, approximately 130 blood samples were TCR-sequenced: some 40 ophthalmopathy, roughly 77 hyperthyroidism and approximately 17 hyperthyroidism-to-ophthalmopathy patients. A discovery set of about a hundred patients (approximately 45 ophthalmopathy, 57 stable hyperthyroidism) was enrolled to explore V-J signatures distinguishing ophthalmopathy from hyperthyroidism. Once sampling was done, hyperthyroidism patients were given methimazole at a starting dose of 30 mg daily, while ophthalmopathy patients were given high-dose intravenous methylprednisolone. The independent validation cohort included approximately 19 hyperthyroidism patients plus 17 patients who later progressed from hyperthyroidism to ophthalmopathy. The study used signatures of the TCR beta repertoire to tell Graves' ophthalmopathy apart from Graves' hyperthyroidism and to predict which patients would progress to ophthalmopathy. T-cell repertoires of thyroid tissue and blood were compared in several hyperthyroidism patients.

At least ten counts were recorded for this clonotype. Its cognate antigen has yet to be identified. No much larger clonotype is one base removed from it; base qualities were not supplied. Results and caveats for the whole study, not just this receptor: In validation, the model predicted ophthalmopathy progression with 70.59% sensitivity and 72.22% specificity; some 13 predicted patients were CT-confirmed with GO in a median of about 6.2 months. In cross-validation, the 13-signature model distinguished ophthalmopathy from stable hyperthyroidism with less than 90% sensitivity and 81.08% specificity, while in the test set the corresponding values were around 79% and 71%. Most expanded thyroid clonotypes with frequency above 0.001 were also detected in blood, suggesting blood repertoires may reflect the thyroid immune response. Sample size was not statistically predetermined, and group allocation was not concealed from the investigators.

Patients with hyperthyroidism were aged 18 to 65 years, had been newly diagnosed, and had a disease duration of less than 2 months. Patients with other autoimmune diseases, uncontrolled infections, pregnancy or lactation were excluded. Diagnosis relied on clinical symptoms, serum thyroxine, TRAb, thyroid ultrasound and orbital computed tomography. Trizol reagent was used to extract the total RNA, and its quality was then checked on an Agilent 2100 Bioanalyzer. TCR beta CDR3 regions were amplified from RNA transcripts for repertoire sequencing. A first-round RT-PCR used HTBI primers with the Qiagen OneStep RT-PCR kit, followed by a second-round multiplex PCR, size selection and purification. Sequencing of the libraries was carried out on an Illumina HiSeq2000 in paired-end mode with 100 bp reads. On the authors' methods: SOAPnuke was used to process the reads, throwing out any read that had adapters, had uncalled bases, had a mean Phred below 15, or lacked an exact constant-primer or identifier match. COPE v1.2.5 was used to merge the high-quality paired reads. Clonotypes were defined as unique nucleotide sequences and were aligned to IMGT TRB V, D and J references using MiTCR v1.1. Only V-J combinations with frequency above 0.0001 were analysed, covering 99% to 99.2% of repertoires. A TCR clonal expansion and chaos score per V-J combination was defined as the ratio of F50 clonal expansion to chaos observed in the TCRdist matrix. Welch's t-statistics and random forest were used to reduce features to about a dozen V-J combinations, which were fed into a naive Bayes classifier. Thyroid-blood repertoire similarity was quantified with the Morisita-Horn index. TCRdb passed the public sequencing reads through fastp at Q25 and MiXCR, retaining productive beta sequences. Entries that share a CDR3 protein sequence are merged under the most common genes and DNA. The V and J calls here are based on TCRdb, not the publication. Counted in this sample were about 550,000 distinct CDR3 sequences; 39% of them appeared once. The top ten clonotypes cover about 4% of the sample.

In the germline V gene, CDR1 corresponds to SGHTS and CDR2 to YDEGEE. The CDR3 runs 15 amino acids, cysteine and phenylalanine included. Only CDR3 DNA is held: 45 bases, read in frame from base 1. V is shortened by 0 bases, J by 6 bases, and the region joining them spans 10 bases. Rearrangement joined TRBV5-8 to TRBJ1-6, and TRBD1 may be the D gene, going by 5 matching bases. The sample was peripheral blood or thyroid tissue (not recorded which). The receptor's source is an adult man with Graves' hyperthyroidism. The nucleotides are TGTGCCAGCAGCTTGGAGGTGGGGGGTAATTCACCCCTCCACTTT. Translated, it gives CASSLEVGGNSPLHF. This CDR3, with the reference TRBV5-8 and TRBJ1-6 proteins standing in past its ends, gives the full variable domain EAGVTQSPTHLIKTRGQQATLRCSPISGHTSVYWYQQALGLGLQFLLWYDEGEERNRGNFPPRFSGRQFPNYSSELNVNALELEDSALYLCASSLEVGGNSPLHFGNGTRLTVT.